The sequence of this T cell receptor (beta chain) was determined in a study of blood T cell repertoires in COVID-19. Study background: Acute and convalescent COVID-19 specimens originated in the United States, Italy and Spain. T cells, B-cell-depleted T cells, or PBMCs provided the cDNA or gDNA that served as material.

Cohorts were determined from participant-reported clinical history. Clones were read by immunoSEQ multiplex PCR, and TCRdb kept only the in-frame ones, dropping some. The sample has about 240,000 clones; approximately 90% are singletons. V lost 3 bases and J 2 bases, leaving 14 bases between the germline ends. Per the germline V gene, CDR1 is SGHTA and CDR2 is FQGNSA. The CDR3 spans 15 residues. This TCR was sampled from a woman in her twenties or thirties with acute COVID-19. The chain has TRBV7-2 and TRBJ2-7; possible D gene TRBD2, 5 bases. Input material: PBMCs or T cells enriched from blood (not recorded which). CDR3 DNA: TGTGCCAGCAGCTTGGACGGGTCCGGGACCTACGAGCAGTACTTC. Amino acids: CASSLDGSGTYEQYF.